This T cell receptor beta chain stems from a study of CD8 T cells in Susac syndrome. RNA was extracted with the RNeasy kit, and a quantity of about 0.45 to 1 ug was reverse transcribed using random hexamers. TCRdb used MiXCR to reprocess the immunoSEQ multiplex PCR reads, holding one entry per CDR3 protein. Of 150,000 or so distinct CDR3 sequences listed, around 95% are singletons. TCR beta sequences were obtained from blood CD8+ and CD4+ T cells. CDR1 and CDR2 from the germline V gene are SGHTA and FQGTGA. There are 14 residues in the CDR3. V was pared by 1 base and J by 9 bases, with 10 bases between.

The sequencing input was CD4+ T cells from PBMCs. The sequence derives from a human donor in good health. The chain is built from TRBV7-3 and TRBJ1-6; tentative D call: TRBD1 (6 bases). Here the CDR3 reads CASSLMGASSPLHF. Here the CDR3 DNA reads TGTGCCAGCAGCTTAATGGGGGCCAGTTCACCCCTCCACTTT.